The clone carrying this T cell receptor beta chain was seen more than once but under ten times. The use of a sample-barcoded 5' primer and a J-beta primer mix characterized a second PCR of about 7 to 12 cycles. Every sample gave at least 3 million paired-end reads containing CDR3. Each CDR3 protein gets one entry after TCRdb re-called the 5' RACE reads with MiXCR. Of approximately 1,000,000 distinct CDR3 sequences listed, roughly two fifths are singletons. This specimen comes from a study of blood T cells in healthy people across ages. Study-level information: The capture of about one barcoded beta molecule per two T cells was achieved by template switching.

The CDR3 is 12 residues long. Trimming took 6 bases from V and 4 from J, leaving 9 bases between them. CDR1 and CDR2 from the germline V gene are SNHLY and FYNNEI. Isolating PBMCs gave at least 6 million of these cells per sample. Material for sequencing was blood. This clonotype was sampled from a man younger than 35 in good health. The V call is TRBV2, the J call TRBJ1-2; a weak D match, TRBD1 (5 bases). As DNA, the CDR3 is TGTGCCAGCAGGTCGACAGTCTATGGCTACACCTTC. This gives the protein CASRSTVYGYTF.